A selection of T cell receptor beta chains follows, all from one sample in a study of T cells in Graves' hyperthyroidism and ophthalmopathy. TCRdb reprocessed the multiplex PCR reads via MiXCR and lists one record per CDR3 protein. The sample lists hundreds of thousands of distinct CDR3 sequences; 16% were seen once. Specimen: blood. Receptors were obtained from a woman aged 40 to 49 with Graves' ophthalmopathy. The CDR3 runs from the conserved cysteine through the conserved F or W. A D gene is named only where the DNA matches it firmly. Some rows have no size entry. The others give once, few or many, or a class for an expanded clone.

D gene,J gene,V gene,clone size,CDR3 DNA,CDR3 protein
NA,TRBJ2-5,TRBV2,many,TGTGCCAGCAGTGCAAACCGGGCCCCTCAGACCCAGTACTTC,CASSANRAPQTQYF
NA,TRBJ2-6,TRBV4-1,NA,TGCGCCAGCAGCCAAGTGGGAGTAACCGGGGCCAACGTCCTGACTTTC,CASSQVGVTGANVLTF
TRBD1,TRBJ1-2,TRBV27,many,TGTGCCAGCCGAAGATCCCGGACAGGGGTTGGCTACACCTTC,CASRRSRTGVGYTF
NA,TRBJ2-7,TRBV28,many,TGTGCCAGCGCCCCCTCGGCCACCTACGAGCAGTACTTC,CASAPSATYEQYF
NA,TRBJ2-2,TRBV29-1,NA,TGCAGCGCCGGGGAGCTGTTCTTT,CSAGELFF
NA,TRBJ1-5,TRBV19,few,TGTGCCAGTAGAGACAACCTGCCTAATCAGCCCCAGCATTTT,CASRDNLPNQPQHF
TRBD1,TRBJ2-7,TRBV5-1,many,TGCGCCAGCAGCTTGTCCACAGGGGTTTACGAGCAGTACTTC,CASSLSTGVYEQYF
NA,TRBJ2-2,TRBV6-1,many,TGTGCCAGCCAAAAATCCCGACAGGAGAACACCGGGGAGCTGTTTTTT,CASQKSRQENTGELFF
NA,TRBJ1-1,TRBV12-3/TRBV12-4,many,TGTGCCAGCAGTGCCCCCCCGTGGCAGAACACTGAAGCTTTCTTT,CASSAPPWQNTEAFF
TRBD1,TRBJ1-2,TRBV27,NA,TGTGCCAGCAGTCCACTAGGGACAGATGTAGCTAACTATGGCTACACCTTC,CASSPLGTDVANYGYTF
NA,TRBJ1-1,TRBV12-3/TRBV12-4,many,TGTGCCAGCAGTTTTAGGGAGGACACTGAAGCTTTCTTT,CASSFREDTEAFF
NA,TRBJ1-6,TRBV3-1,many,TGTGCCAGCAGCCAAGGCCAGGGAGTAACCCTCCACTTT,CASSQGQGVTLHF
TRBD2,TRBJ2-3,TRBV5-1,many,TGCGCCAGCAGCTTTGGGGGACTAGCCAAAATGAGGGCAGATACGCAGTATTTT,CASSFGGLAKMRADTQYF
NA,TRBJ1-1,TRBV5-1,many,TGCGCCAGCAGCTGGACCTATAACACTGAAGCTTTCTTT,CASSWTYNTEAFF
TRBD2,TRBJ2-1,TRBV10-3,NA,TGTGCCATCAGTGCGGGGGGGCCTAGTAATGAGCAGTTCTTC,CAISAGGPSNEQFF
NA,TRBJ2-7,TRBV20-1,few,TGCAGTGCTAGTCAGGGGGGCTCCTACGAGCAGTACTTC,CSASQGGSYEQYF
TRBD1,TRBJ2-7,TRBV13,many,TGTGCCAGCAGCCGAGGTGAGGGGGCCGAGCAGTACTTC,CASSRGEGAEQYF
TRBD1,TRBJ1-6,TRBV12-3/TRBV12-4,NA,TGTGCCAGCAGTAACCGACAGGGCAATTCACCCCTCCACTTT,CASSNRQGNSPLHF
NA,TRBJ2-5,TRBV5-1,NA,TGCGCCAGCAGCTTGATACGAATAGGTGACCAAGAGACCCAGTACTTC,CASSLIRIGDQETQYF
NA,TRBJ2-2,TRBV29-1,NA,TGCAGCTCCCAAAACACCGGGGAGCTGTTTTTT,CSSQNTGELFF
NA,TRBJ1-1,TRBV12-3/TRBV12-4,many,TGTGCCAGCAGTGATTTAGGGGGGGTGAACACTGAAGCTTTCTTT,CASSDLGGVNTEAFF
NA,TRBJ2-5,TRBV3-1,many,TGTGCCAGCAGCCCCCTTACGTACTCGGAGACCCAGTACTTC,CASSPLTYSETQYF
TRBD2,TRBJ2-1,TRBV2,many,TGTGCCAGCAACCCGAAACTAGCGGGAGCCAAGGAGCAGTTCTTC,CASNPKLAGAKEQFF
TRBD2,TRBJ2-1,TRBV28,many,TGTGCCAGCAGTAGTACCGGGACTAGCCTGTACAATGAGCAGTTCTTC,CASSSTGTSLYNEQFF
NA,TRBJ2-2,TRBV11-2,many,TGTGCCAGCAGCCCGAGGGGGGCGGCCACCGGGGAGCTGTTTTTT,CASSPRGAATGELFF
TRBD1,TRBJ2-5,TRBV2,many,TGTGCCAGCAGTCCCGACAGGGGTGGGTACGAGACCCAGTACTTC,CASSPDRGGYETQYF
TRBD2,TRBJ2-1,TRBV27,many,TGTGCCAGCAGTTTAGCAGGGACTAGCGGGGGACTCTACAATGAGCAGTTCTTC,CASSLAGTSGGLYNEQFF